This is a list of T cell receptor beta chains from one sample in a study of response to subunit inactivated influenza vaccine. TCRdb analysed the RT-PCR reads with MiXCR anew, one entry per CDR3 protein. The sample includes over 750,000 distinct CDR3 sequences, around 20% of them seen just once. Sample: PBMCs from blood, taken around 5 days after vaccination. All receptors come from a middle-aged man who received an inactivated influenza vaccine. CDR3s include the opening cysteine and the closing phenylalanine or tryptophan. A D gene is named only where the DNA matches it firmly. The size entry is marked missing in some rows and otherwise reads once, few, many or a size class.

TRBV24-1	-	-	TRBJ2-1	TGTGCCACCAGTGATTTGCAGGGGTCCAACAATGGGCAGTTCTTC	CATSDLQGSNNGQFF
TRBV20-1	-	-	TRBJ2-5	TGCAGTCCAGGACGTTCCCAAGAGACCCAGTACTTC	CSPGRSQETQYF
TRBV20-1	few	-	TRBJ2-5	TGCAGTGCAAGCCGGCGGGCGGGGGAGACCCAGTACTTC	CSASRRAGETQYF
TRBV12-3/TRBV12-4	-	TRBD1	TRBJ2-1	TGTGCCAGCATTCCCCGTATGACAGGGCACTACAATGAGCAGTTCTTC	CASIPRMTGHYNEQFF
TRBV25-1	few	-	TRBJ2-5	TGTGCCAGCAGTGAACCACAAGAGACCCAGTACTTC	CASSEPQETQYF
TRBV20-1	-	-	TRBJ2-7	TGCAGTGCTGTCCAGATATTAGAAGGCGAGCAGTACTTC	CSAVQILEGEQYF
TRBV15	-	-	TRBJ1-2	TGTGCCACCAGCTTATCAGCGAACGGTGGCTACACCTTC	CATSLSANGGYTF
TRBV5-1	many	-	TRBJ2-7	TGCGCCAGCAGCTTGGGGGCCGATAGGCGAAGTGAGCAGTACTTC	CASSLGADRRSEQYF
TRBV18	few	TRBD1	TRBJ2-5	TGTGCCAGCTCACCACCGACCAGGGGGGAGACCCAGTACTTC	CASSPPTRGETQYF
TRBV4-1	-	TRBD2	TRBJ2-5	TGCGCCAGCAGCCAGTCTAGCGGGGGGGCCCAAGAGACCCAGTACTTC	CASSQSSGGAQETQYF
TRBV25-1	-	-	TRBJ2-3	TGTGCCAGCATGGACAGCCTACGCACAGATACGCAGTATTTT	CASMDSLRTDTQYF
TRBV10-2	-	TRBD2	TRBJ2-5	TGCGCCAGCAGTAGAACCGGGACTAGCGGGGTCCAAGAGACCCAGTACTTC	CASSRTGTSGVQETQYF
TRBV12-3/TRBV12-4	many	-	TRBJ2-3	TGTGCCAGCAGTTCCGGACCCCATGCAGATACGCAGTATTTT	CASSSGPHADTQYF
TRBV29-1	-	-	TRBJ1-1	TGCAGCGTTGGTAGAGAGAACACTGAAGCTTTCTTT	CSVGRENTEAFF
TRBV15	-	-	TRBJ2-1	TGTGCCACCAGCAGAGATAGGTCTACCATATCCTACAATGAGCAGTTCTTC	CATSRDRSTISYNEQFF
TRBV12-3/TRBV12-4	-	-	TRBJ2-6	TGTGCCAGCAGTACTAATCTCGCACTCCCTTCGGCCAACGTCCTGACTTTC	CASSTNLALPSANVLTF
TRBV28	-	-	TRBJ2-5	TGTGCCAGCAGCCTAATGGGGGGACTAGAGACCCAGTACTTC	CASSLMGGLETQYF
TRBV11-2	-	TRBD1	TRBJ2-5	TGTGCCAGCAGCTTAGTCTTACAGGGGAAGCTCCAAGAGACCCAGTACTTC	CASSLVLQGKLQETQYF
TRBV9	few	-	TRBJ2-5	TGTGCCAGCAGCGTAGGGGATCTCCTGGTGGAGACCCAGTACTTC	CASSVGDLLVETQYF
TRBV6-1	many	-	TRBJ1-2	TGTGCCAGCACGGGAACGGGGTCCAACTATGGCTACACCTTC	CASTGTGSNYGYTF
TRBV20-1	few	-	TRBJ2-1	TGCAGTGCTAGAGATTTCGGCCGATTCTCCTACAATGAGCAGTTCTTC	CSARDFGRFSYNEQFF
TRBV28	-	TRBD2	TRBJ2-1	TGTGCCAGCAGTTTACGGGCGGGAGGGCCAAACCACAATGAGCAGTTCTTC	CASSLRAGGPNHNEQFF
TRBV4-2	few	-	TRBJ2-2	TGTGCCAGCAGCCAAGATAACGGGAGGAACACCGGGGAGCTGTTTTTT	CASSQDNGRNTGELFF
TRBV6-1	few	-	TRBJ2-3	TGTGCCAGCTCCGAGGGCCCCTCCGGAGATACGCAGTATTTT	CASSEGPSGDTQYF
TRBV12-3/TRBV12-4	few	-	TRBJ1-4	TGTGCCAGCAGTCAATACAAGAAAGATCTGTTTTTT	CASSQYKKDLFF
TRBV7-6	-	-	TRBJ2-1	TGTGCCAGCAGCTTTATGACTAGTCCCAATGAGCAGTTCTTC	CASSFMTSPNEQFF
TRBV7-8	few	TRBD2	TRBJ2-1	TGTGCCAGCAGCTACCCCGGGGGACTAGCGGGCTCCTACAATGAGCAGTTCTTC	CASSYPGGLAGSYNEQFF
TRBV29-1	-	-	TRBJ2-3	TGCAGCGTAGCGATATACACAGATACGCAGTATTTT	CSVAIYTDTQYF
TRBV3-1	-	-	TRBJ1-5	TGTGCCAGCAGCCAATCAGGGACCAATCAGCCCCAGCATTTT	CASSQSGTNQPQHF
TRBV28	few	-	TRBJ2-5	TGTGCCAGCAGTTTCAGACACCAAGAGACCCAGTACTTC	CASSFRHQETQYF
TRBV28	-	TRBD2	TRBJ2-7	TGTGCCAGCAGTGCCGCGGGGGGGGCCTACGAGCAGTACTTC	CASSAAGGAYEQYF
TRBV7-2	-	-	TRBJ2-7	TGTGCCAGCAGCTTGGGTTGGGGGGTCGGCTCCTACGAGCAGTACTTC	CASSLGWGVGSYEQYF
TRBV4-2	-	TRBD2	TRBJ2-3	TGTGCCAGCAGCCAGATAGCGGGGGCCAGCACAGATACGCAGTATTTT	CASSQIAGASTDTQYF
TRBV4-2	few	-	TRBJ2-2	TGTGCCAGCAGCCAAGATTTCACCCTCACCGGGGAGCTGTTTTTT	CASSQDFTLTGELFF
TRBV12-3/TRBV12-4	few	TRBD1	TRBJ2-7	TGTGCCAGCAGTGTGGAGGGACAGGGGGCGTCCGAGCAGTACTTC	CASSVEGQGASEQYF
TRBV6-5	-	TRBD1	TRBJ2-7	TGTGCCAGCAGTTATGAGGGACAGGGGTACGAGCAGTACTTC	CASSYEGQGYEQYF
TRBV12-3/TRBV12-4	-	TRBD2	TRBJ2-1	TGTGCCAGCAGTTTAATGGCGGGGACTAGATTCAGTGAGCAGTTCTTC	CASSLMAGTRFSEQFF
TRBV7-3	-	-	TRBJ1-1	TGTGCCAGCGCGCCTACAGAGAACACTGAAGCTTTCTTT	CASAPTENTEAFF
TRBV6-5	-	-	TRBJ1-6	TGTGCCAGCAGTTTGCGGACAGACTATTCACCCCTCCACTTT	CASSLRTDYSPLHF
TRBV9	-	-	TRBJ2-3	TGTGCCAGCAGCGTAATGGACACTAGCACAGATACGCAGTATTTT	CASSVMDTSTDTQYF
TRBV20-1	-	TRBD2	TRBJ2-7	TGCAGTGCTAGAGATCCGACGGGACTAAAATACGAGCAGTACTTC	CSARDPTGLKYEQYF
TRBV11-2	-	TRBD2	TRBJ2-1	TGTGCCAGCAGCTTACTAGCGGGAATCCACAATGAGCAGTTCTTC	CASSLLAGIHNEQFF